A single sample gave rise to the 19 T cell receptor beta chains below, sequenced in a study of cytotoxic CD8 clonotypes in ibrutinib-treated CLL. The assay was immunoSEQ multiplex PCR, and TCRdb's table has in-frame clones only and misses some. Of over 200,000 clones in the sample, about four fifths were seen once. The source was PBMCs, collected after 12 months of ibrutinib treatment. The receptors stem from a human donor with chronic lymphocytic leukemia.

This chain links TRBV19 with TRBJ2-7, with TRBD1 identical over 7 bases. Germline trimming cut 5 bases from V and 6 bases from J; bases unmatched to any gene: 13. Germline values: CDR1 LNHDA, CDR2 SQIVND (reference sequence). CDR3 size: 15 residues. This CDR3 is CASSPRDRWEGEQYF. CDR3 nucleotides: TGTGCCAGTAGTCCCCGGGACAGATGGGAAGGCGAGCAGTACTTC.

This clone was counted at least ten times. The chain links TRBV6-6 to TRBJ1-5; 9 nucleotides line up with TRBD1. The CDR3 runs to 13 residues. The V gene end was trimmed by 11 bases and the J gene end by 7 bases; junction bases not matched to a gene: 9. Germline V CDR1 and CDR2: MNHNY, SVGAGI (reference sequence). The CDR3 DNA is TGTGCCCTAGGACAGGGGTTGGGGCAGCCCCAGCATTTT. It translates to CALGQGLGQPQHF.

The gene calls are TRBV19 and TRBJ2-7; D uncertain. The V end lost 5 bases, the J end lost 4 bases, and 12 bases lay between the germline ends. The CDR3 length is 13 residues. Germline values: CDR1 LNHDA, CDR2 SQIVND (reference sequence). CDR3 sequence reads: CASSASQRYEQYF. The CDR3 bases are TGTGCCAGTAGTGCATCACAGCGTTACGAGCAGTACTTC.

This chain uses TRBV19 with TRBJ1-1; 9 nucleotides line up with TRBD1. CDR3 size: 16 residues. V was clipped by 9 bases and J by 0 bases; unmatched bases: 11. The germline CDR1 and CDR2 sequences are LNHDA and SQIVND (reference sequence). CDR3 amino acids: CASSARDRAMNTEAFF. The CDR3 region has the DNA TGTGCCAGCAGTGCCAGGGACAGGGCCATGAACACTGAAGCTTTCTTT.

This clone appeared once. The CDR3 DNA follows: TGTGCCAGCAGCGCCTCCGGGACAGGGGTCTACGAGCAGTACTTC. It codes for CASSASGTGVYEQYF. V usage is TRBV9 and J usage is TRBJ2-7, with TRBD1 matching over 10 bases. Germline CDR1 and CDR2: SGDLS and YYNGEE. The CDR3 covers 15 residues. The J segment lost 3 bases and the V segment lost 3 bases, leaving 6 bases of the junction unmatched.

The CDR3 coding sequence is TGTGCCAGCTCACCCTCCCTAGAGTATACGCAGTATTTT. Translating it yields CASSPSLEYTQYF. This chain joins TRBV18 and TRBJ2-3; D is undetermined. V was pared by 3 bases and J by 7 bases, with 11 bases between. CDR1 KGHSH and CDR2 LQKENI come from the germline V gene. There are 13 residues in the CDR3. Full variable domain (remainder filled in from reference TRBV18 and TRBJ2-3): NAGVMQNPRHLVRRRGQEARLRCSPMKGHSHVYWYRQLPEEGLKFMVYLQKENIIDESGMPKERFSAEFPKEGPSILRIQQVVRGDSAAYFCASSPSLEYTQYFGPGTRLTVL.

The gene calls are TRBV28 and TRBJ2-7, with D possibly being TRBD2 (6 bases). This CDR3 comprises 15 residues. Germline CDR1 and CDR2: MDHEN and SYDVKM. V lost 6 bases and J lost 5, with 20 bases in between. DNA for the CDR3: TGTGCCAGCAGCCTAGGCTCGAACGGGGGTCACGAGCAGTACTTC. The encoded protein is CASSLGSNGGHEQYF.

This chain links TRBV7-6 with TRBJ2-7; the D is unclear. This CDR3 has 14 residues. CDR1 is SGHVS and CDR2 is FNYEAQ in the germline V gene. V lost 5 bases, J lost 4 bases, and 15 bases lay in between. This chain's CDR3 is CASSRTRLGYEQYF. The CDR3 nucleotides are TGTGCCAGCAGCCGTACCCGCCTGGGGTACGAGCAGTACTTC.

The chain carries TRBV11-2 and TRBJ2-7, with D tentatively TRBD1 (6 bases). Germline-derived CDR1 and CDR2 are SGHAT and FQNNGV. Trimming removed 6 bases at V and 5 bases at J, with 11 bases between. The CDR3 is made up of 12 amino acids. Here the CDR3 reads CASRTGYHEQYF. DNA of the CDR3: TGTGCCAGCAGAACAGGGTACCACGAGCAGTACTTC. Full variable domain (rest looked up from reference TRBV11-2 and TRBJ2-7): EAGVAQSPRYKIIEKRQSVAFWCNPISGHATLYWYQQILGQGPKLLIQFQNNGVVDDSQLPKDRFSAERLKGVDSTLKIQPAKLEDSAVYLCASRTGYHEQYFGPGTRLTVT.

Turning to this clone: One junction end disagrees with the germline gene, perhaps due to a read error. The chain combines TRBV4-1 with TRBJ2-7; a weak D match, TRBD2 (6 bases). Germline loops: CDR1 MGHRA, CDR2 YSYEKL. The CDR3 has 10 residues. The CDR3 reads CASSQSGRSF. As DNA, the CDR3 is TGCGCCAGCAGCCAGTCTGGGAGGAGCTTC.

The chain is built from TRBV4-1 and TRBJ2-5; D might be TRBD1 or TRBD2, each matching 5 bases. Germline loops: CDR1 MGHRA, CDR2 YSYEKL. The CDR3 is made up of 17 amino acids. V lost 5 bases and J lost 4, with 23 bases in between. This CDR3 is CASSNNPGTNSGETQYF. Here the CDR3 DNA reads TGCGCCAGCAGCAACAACCCCGGGACCAACTCCGGAGAGACCCAGTACTTC.

This chain joins TRBV14 and TRBJ2-5; 15 bases map to TRBD2. The CDR3 spans 16 residues. Germline V gene data show CDR1 as SGHDN and CDR2 as FVKESK. J was trimmed by 4 bases and V by 4 bases; bases with no gene match: 4. The CDR3 reads CASSPGLAGGRETQYF. The CDR3 nucleotides read TGTGCCAGCAGCCCGGGACTAGCGGGGGGCCGAGAGACCCAGTACTTC.

This clone occurred once. V usage is TRBV28 and J usage is TRBJ2-2, with D hard to call. The length of the CDR3 is 14 residues. From germline, CDR1 is MDHEN and CDR2 SYDVKM. V was shortened by 3 bases and J by 4 bases, with 9 bases between the two germline ends. The CDR3 nucleotides are TGTGCCAGCAGTTTGGCTATTAGCACCGGGGAGCTGTTTTTT. Protein sequence: CASSLAISTGELFF.

This clone was found a few times. V usage is TRBV5-1 and J usage is TRBJ1-3; D unclear. The germline V gene has CDR1 SGHRS and CDR2 YFSETQ. The germline V and J ends were trimmed by 0 bases and 0 bases, with 10 bases remaining between them. The CDR3 consists of 16 residues. The chain's CDR3 is CASSLESTDSGNTIYF. DNA for the CDR3: TGCGCCAGCAGCTTGGAGTCGACGGACTCTGGAAACACCATATATTTT.

In this sample, this clone turned up a few times. J is TRBJ2-2 and V is TRBV7-3; either TRBD1 or TRBD2 may fit D (6 bases each). The CDR3 runs to 16 residues. Trimming cost V 3 bases and J 0 bases, with 11 bases left between them. Germline V gives CDR1 SGHTA, CDR2 FQGTGA. Here the CDR3 reads CASSLGGNANTGELFF. In DNA, the CDR3 is TGTGCCAGCAGCTTGGGGGGCAACGCGAACACCGGGGAGCTGTTTTTT.

This CDR3 is CASRRTGEVTEAFF. CDR3 nucleotide sequence: TGCGCCAGCAGGCGTACAGGGGAGGTGACTGAAGCTTTCTTT. The V call is TRBV5-1, the J call TRBJ1-1; 7 positions agree with TRBD1. This CDR3 has 14 residues. Trimming cost V 5 bases and J 5 bases; bases outside gene matches: 9. From germline, CDR1 is SGHRS and CDR2 YFSETQ.

The chain has TRBV6-5 and TRBJ2-1; 7 bases align to TRBD2. V trimming: 4 bases; J trimming: 5 bases; junction bases outside the gene matches: 5. This CDR3 is built from 14 residues. Germline loops: CDR1 MNHEY, CDR2 SVGAGI. CDR3 sequence (DNA): TGTGCCAGCAGTTTTGGGACTACTAACAATGAGCAGTTCTTC. It yields the protein CASSFGTTNNEQFF.

The chain couples TRBV10-2 to TRBJ1-4, with 11 nucleotides matching TRBD1. Trimming took 5 bases from V and 7 from J; bases not matched to a gene: 18. CDR3 size: 19 residues. Looked up from germline, CDR1 is WSHSY and CDR2 is SAAADI. This CDR3 is CASSSRGRTGGAVVEKLFF. The CDR3 DNA is TGCGCCAGCAGTTCCAGAGGCCGGACAGGGGGCGCGGTGGTTGAAAAACTGTTTTTT.

In nucleotides, the CDR3 is TGTGCCAGTATCAGTAACGAGGCCAAAAACATTCAGTACTTC. Translation: CASISNEAKNIQYF. V is TRBV19 and J is TRBJ2-4; D uncertain. The germline CDR1 and CDR2 sequences are LNHDA and SQIVND (reference sequence). V lost 7 bases to trimming and J lost 1 base, with 11 bases between them. The CDR3 contains 14 residues. The full variable domain, its missing parts supplied by reference TRBV19 and TRBJ2-4, is DGGITQSPKYLFRKEGQNVTLSCEQNLNHDAMYWYRQDPGQGLRLIYYSQIVNDFQKGDIAEGYSVSREKKESFPLTVTSAQKNPTAFYLCASISNEAKNIQYFGAGTRLSVL.